Below, 30 T cell receptor beta chains from the same sample are listed, as sequenced in a study of T cell responses to AZD1222 COVID-19 vaccine. Data came from immunoSEQ multiplex PCR; TCRdb stores just in-frame clones and leaves some out. Seen here are roughly 100,000 clones, 88% observed once, and the top ten hold about 9.7%. This material consisted of peripheral blood, taken on day 0 of AZD1222 vaccination. The receptors shown here come from an adult in good health.

This clone was counted once. The CDR3 region is CASSSGPAGSYEQYF. The DNA of the CDR3 is TGTGCCAGCAGCTCCGGTCCGGCGGGCTCCTACGAGCAGTACTTC. The genes are TRBV7-2 and TRBJ2-7; TRBD2 is a possible D gene (5 bases). Looked up from germline, CDR1 is SGHTA and CDR2 is FQGNSA. With 4 bases removed from V and 0 bases from J, the gap between germline ends came to 13 bases. The CDR3 is 15 amino acids.

CDR3 coding DNA: TGCAGCGTTATGGGACAGGGAGTCGGTGAGCAGTTCTTC. This translates into CSVMGQGVGEQFF. The chain combines TRBV29-1 with TRBJ2-1, with TRBD1 matching 9 bases. The CDR3 contains 13 residues. Germline V gene sequence: CDR1 SQVTM, CDR2 ANQGSEA. V was clipped by 5 bases and J by 9 bases; unmatched bases: 8.

The rearrangement links TRBV18 to TRBJ1-2; tentatively, D is TRBD1 (6 bases). Germline V gives CDR1 KGHSH, CDR2 LQKENI. There are 15 residues in the CDR3. Trimming stripped 2 bases from V and 3 bases from J, with 13 bases between. CDR3 DNA: TGTGCCAGCTCACCAGGACCGGACAGAGACTATGGCTACACCTTC. Translating it yields CASSPGPDRDYGYTF.

The chain couples TRBV30 to TRBJ2-3; no reliable D call. From germline, CDR1 is GTSNPN and CDR2 SVGIG (reference sequence). The CDR3 runs to 13 residues. V shed 3 bases and J shed 11 bases, with 18 bases lying between them. The CDR3 spells CAWRPTLNAGQYF. The CDR3 DNA sequence: TGTGCCTGGAGGCCCACTTTGAATGCAGGGCAGTATTTT.

The V and J genes are TRBV15 and TRBJ1-5; D is ambiguous. Germline CDR1 is LNHNV and CDR2 is YYDKDF (reference sequence). V lost 5 bases and J 1 base, leaving 15 bases between the germline ends. This CDR3 spans 16 amino acids. CDR3 sequence reads: CATSPLGTESNQPQHF. The DNA for the CDR3 is TGTGCCACCAGCCCCCTCGGAACTGAGAGCAATCAGCCCCAGCATTTT.

The V gene is TRBV28, the J gene TRBJ2-7; 14 bases are shared with TRBD2. Germline V gene sequence: CDR1 MDHEN, CDR2 SYDVKM. V was clipped by 6 bases and J by 7 bases; unmatched bases: 5. CDR3 length: 14 amino acids. The chain's CDR3 is CASRGGLAGEEQYF. CDR3 DNA: TGTGCCAGCAGAGGGGGACTAGCGGGAGAGGAGCAGTACTTC.

V gene TRBV19 combines with J gene TRBJ2-7, with TRBD1 matching over 8 bases. The ends lost 8 bases at V and 4 bases at J; junction bases unmatched: 7. CDR1 and CDR2 (germline): LNHDA, SQIVND (reference sequence). The CDR3 contains 13 residues. CDR3 sequence (DNA): TGTGCCAGTTCCCGGGACAGGTGGTACGAGCAGTACTTC. Encoded protein: CASSRDRWYEQYF.

The chain couples TRBV11-3 to TRBJ2-5, with 10 bases aligning to TRBD1. The CDR3 totals 16 residues. V lost 5 bases, J lost 5 bases, and 11 bases stayed unmatched. CDR1 and CDR2 (germline): SGHNT, YENEEA. CDR3 coding DNA: TGTGCCAGCAGCCATTCCGGGACAGGGGCGCGGGAGACCCAGTACTTC. Translating it yields CASSHSGTGARETQYF.

The V call is TRBV24-1, the J call TRBJ1-6; D unresolved. The CDR3 sequence is 14 residues long. CDR1 and CDR2 (germline): KGHDR, SFDVKD. Deletions cut 5 bases from V and 7 bases from J, with 11 bases between. CDR3 nucleotides: TGTGCCACCAGTGCCGGTACGGGGAATTCACCCCTCCACTTT. It yields the protein CATSAGTGNSPLHF.

The rearrangement uses TRBV12-3 or TRBV12-4 and TRBJ2-1, with D hard to call. V lost 3 bases and J lost 10, with 4 bases in between. The CDR3 contains 10 residues. CDR3 loop: CASSFKEQFF. The CDR3 region has the DNA TGTGCCAGCAGTTTCAAGGAGCAGTTCTTC.

This sequence joins TRBV2 and TRBJ1-2; D might be TRBD1 (5 bases). The CDR3 is made up of 14 amino acids. Trimming cost V 6 bases and J 3 bases, with 14 bases left between them. Germline V lookup: CDR1 SNHLY, CDR2 FYNNEI. The CDR3 is CASSPGGGYYGYTF. CDR3 DNA: TGTGCCAGCAGCCCCGGGGGGGGGTACTATGGCTACACCTTC.

The genes are TRBV18 and TRBJ1-2; a weak D match, TRBD1 (5 bases). The V and J ends lost 0 bases and 4 bases respectively, with 15 bases between them. There are 16 residues in the CDR3. Germline-derived CDR1 and CDR2 are KGHSH and LQKENI. The CDR3 loop reads CASSPPSGGGSYGYTF. The CDR3 DNA reads as TGTGCCAGCTCACCACCGTCCGGCGGGGGTAGCTATGGCTACACCTTC.

The rearrangement uses TRBV30 and TRBJ2-3; a weak D match, TRBD2 (6 bases). The CDR3 has 12 residues. CDR1 and CDR2 from the germline V gene are GTSNPN and SVGIG (reference sequence). V was trimmed by 4 bases and J by 7 bases, leaving 12 bases between them. CDR3 amino acids: CAWKAAGHTQYF. The DNA for the CDR3 is TGTGCCTGGAAAGCGGCGGGACATACGCAGTATTTT.

The chain carries TRBV10-3 and TRBJ2-2; the match to TRBD2 covers 12 bases. CDR1 and CDR2 (germline): ENHRY, SYGVKD. The CDR3 consists of 17 residues. The V and J ends lost 6 bases and 1 base, in that order; junction bases with no gene match: 6. The CDR3 DNA follows: TGTGCCATCAGGGAGACTAGCGGGAGCCAGAACACCGGGGAGCTGTTTTTT. Its translation is CAIRETSGSQNTGELFF.

In its sample, this clone was seen once. DNA for the CDR3: TGCGCCAGCAGCCAATCCAGGGGGCGCGCAGATACGCAGTATTTT. Protein sequence: CASSQSRGRADTQYF. V usage is TRBV4-3 and J usage is TRBJ2-3; 8 nucleotides agree with TRBD1. The CDR3 is made up of 15 amino acids. The J segment lost 4 bases and the V segment lost 2 bases, leaving 5 bases of the junction unmatched. The germline gives CDR1 LGHNA, CDR2 YSLEER.

This chain links TRBV5-6 with TRBJ1-2; the match to TRBD1 covers 9 bases. With 0 bases clipped from V and 4 bases from J, the junction kept 10 bases outside the gene matches. In germline, CDR1 is SGHDT, CDR2 YYEEEE. The CDR3 spans 17 residues. CDR3 in DNA: TGTGCCAGCAGCTTGGACGGCGGGACAGGGTTTATCTATGGCTACACCTTC. As protein: CASSLDGGTGFIYGYTF.

The chain recombines TRBV5-1 with TRBJ2-2, with D hard to call. Trimming took off 5 bases at V and 4 bases at J, with 15 bases between the two ends. This CDR3 region has 15 residues. The germline V gene has CDR1 SGHRS and CDR2 YFSETQ. The CDR3 DNA is TGCGCCAGCAGTTTACGGGTAGCTGTCACCGGGGAGCTGTTTTTT. Its protein is CASSLRVAVTGELFF.

This clone was counted between two and nine times. The V call is TRBV20-1, the J call TRBJ1-5, with TRBD1 as a possible D gene (5 bases). The V end lost 3 bases, the J end lost 5 bases, and 8 bases lay between the germline ends. Germline-derived CDR1 and CDR2 are DFQATT and SNEGSKA (reference sequence). CDR3 length equals 12 residues. The CDR3 DNA reads as TGCAGTGCTAGTGACAGATATCAGCCCCAGCATTTT. The encoded protein is CSASDRYQPQHF.

This sequence joins TRBV28 and TRBJ2-3; D unclear. Germline V lookup: CDR1 MDHEN, CDR2 SYDVKM. The CDR3 length is 16 residues. The ends were cut back, 2 bases at V and 0 bases at J, with 12 bases in the middle. DNA for the CDR3: TGTGCCAGCAGTTTAATGGTTATCTCTAGCACAGATACGCAGTATTTT. Translating gives CASSLMVISSTDTQYF. The full variable domain, completed using reference TRBV28 and TRBJ2-3, is DVKVTQSSRYLVKRTGEKVFLECVQDMDHENMFWYRQDPGLGLRLIYFSYDVKMKEKGDIPEGYSVSREKKERFSLILESASTNQTSMYLCASSLMVISSTDTQYFGPGTRLTVL.

The chain links TRBV13 to TRBJ1-5; TRBD1 agrees at 9 bases. CDR3 length: 17 amino acids. Per germline, CDR1 PRHDT and CDR2 FYEKMQ (reference sequence). The junction had 12 bases not matched to a gene; V was cut back by 5 bases and J by 4 bases. The CDR3 reads CASSLRTGVSGNQPQHF. CDR3 coding DNA: TGTGCCAGCAGCCTAAGGACAGGGGTGTCCGGAAATCAGCCCCAGCATTTT.

V and J are TRBV28 and TRBJ1-2; D gene unclear. The CDR3 totals 12 residues. V lost 7 bases and J 5 bases, leaving 11 bases between the germline ends. Germline lookup yields CDR1 MDHEN and CDR2 SYDVKM. The CDR3 loop is CASTFSGYGYTF. CDR3 nucleotide sequence: TGTGCCAGCACCTTTAGTGGATATGGCTACACCTTC.

This clone has a single count. The chain combines TRBV27 with TRBJ2-7, with TRBD2 as a possible D gene (5 bases). V was cut by 0 bases and J by 0 bases, with 9 bases left in between. This CDR3 has 15 residues. Germline CDR1 reads MNHEY; CDR2 reads SMNVEV (reference sequence). The CDR3 protein is CASSLSGGSSYEQYF. The CDR3 nucleotides are TGTGCCAGCAGTTTATCGGGTGGGAGCTCCTACGAGCAGTACTTC.

The rearrangement uses TRBV7-9 and TRBJ2-3, with a possible D match to TRBD2 (6 bases). Germline V gene sequence: CDR1 SEHNR, CDR2 FQNEAQ (reference sequence). V was shortened by 1 base and J by 4 bases, with 18 bases between the two germline ends. The CDR3 loop spans 17 amino acids. The CDR3 loop reads CASSLGDSARTADTQYF. The CDR3 nucleotides read TGTGCCAGCAGCTTAGGGGACTCCGCCCGCACCGCAGATACGCAGTATTTT.

The chain combines TRBV29-1 with TRBJ2-4, with D possibly TRBD2 on 6 matching bases. Germline values: CDR1 SQVTM, CDR2 ANQGSEA. Between the trimmed V and J ends, which lost 3 bases and 0 bases, there was a span of 15 bases. This CDR3 comprises 16 residues. CDR3 amino acids: CSVEGGTHGAKNIQYF. Written as DNA, the CDR3 is TGCAGCGTTGAGGGGGGAACCCATGGAGCCAAAAACATTCAGTACTTC.

The rearrangement joins TRBV6-5 to TRBJ1-1; 7 positions agree with TRBD1. Germline values: CDR1 MNHEY, CDR2 SVGAGI. This CDR3 spans 12 amino acids. Trimming removed 6 bases from V and 6 bases from J; junction bases left unmatched: 4. The DNA for the CDR3 is TGTGCCAGCAGGGGAGGGGGCCCTGAAGCTTTCTTT. Amino acid sequence: CASRGGGPEAFF.

The chain links TRBV10-3 to TRBJ2-2; 11 bases are a match to TRBD2. V lost 4 bases, J lost 4 bases, and 8 bases stayed unmatched. Germline V gives CDR1 ENHRY, CDR2 SYGVKD. The CDR3 is 17 residues long. The CDR3 sequence: CAISAVLAGAITGELFF. The CDR3 bases are TGTGCCATCAGTGCCGTACTAGCGGGAGCCATCACCGGGGAGCTGTTTTTT.

V and J are TRBV5-5 and TRBJ1-1; no clear D gene. Per the germline V gene, CDR1 is SGHKS and CDR2 is YYEKEE (reference sequence). With 4 bases removed from V and 1 base from J, the gap between germline ends came to 20 bases. CDR3 length: 17 residues. In nucleotides, the CDR3 is TGTGCCAGCAGCGTGCGAAGTTTTGGGCGGGGGAACACTGAAGCTTTCTTT. Residues: CASSVRSFGRGNTEAFF.

The genes are TRBV14 and TRBJ2-1, with a weak D call TRBD1 (5 bases). Germline lookup yields CDR1 SGHDN and CDR2 FVKESK. Trimming removed 3 bases at V and 4 bases at J, with 7 bases between. There are 13 residues in the CDR3. The CDR3 DNA is TGTGCCAGCAGCCAGGGGCAGTACAATGAGCAGTTCTTC. It yields the protein CASSQGQYNEQFF.

This clone was observed a single time. CDR3 in amino acids: CASSSNSADEAFF. In DNA form, the CDR3 reads TGCGCCAGCAGCTCCAACAGCGCAGATGAAGCTTTCTTT. The genes are TRBV5-1 and TRBJ1-1; D not certain. This CDR3 contains 13 residues. V lost 3 bases and J lost 7, with 13 bases in between. Germline CDR1 is SGHRS and CDR2 is YFSETQ.

In nucleotides, the CDR3 is TGCGCCACCGGAGAAGGGCGGGAGCAGTACTTC. Translated, it gives CATGEGREQYF. The chain links TRBV10-2 to TRBJ2-7; D ambiguous. The CDR3 has 11 residues. V was cut by 10 bases and J by 7 bases, with 14 bases left in between. The V gene's germline CDR1 is WSHSY and CDR2 SAAADI.